Listed below are T cell receptor beta chains from one sample, sequenced in a study of identical twins. TCRdb recomputed calls from the 5' RACE reads with MiXCR, one row per CDR3 protein. The repertoire holds over 200,000 distinct CDR3 sequences, with under 12% as singletons. Sample: memory T cells sorted from blood. These receptors were taken from a man aged 45-65 years in good health. The CDR3 runs from the conserved cysteine through the conserved F or W.

CDR3 length: 19; J gene: TRBJ1-6; V gene: TRBV4-3; CDR3 protein: CASSQDYYIQSSYNSPLHF
CDR3 length: 13; J gene: TRBJ2-7; V gene: TRBV7-9; CDR3 protein: CASSPPNYYEQYF
CDR3 length: 15; J gene: TRBJ2-3; V gene: TRBV29-1; CDR3 protein: CSVESSGRALDTQYF
CDR3 length: 13; J gene: TRBJ2-3; V gene: TRBV27; CDR3 protein: CASSLGAAGTQYF
CDR3 length: 17; J gene: TRBJ1-5; V gene: TRBV28; CDR3 protein: CASSTIHGPSSNQPQHF
CDR3 length: 15; J gene: TRBJ2-3; V gene: TRBV20-1; CDR3 protein: CSAIDRELSTDTQYF
CDR3 length: 15; J gene: TRBJ2-7; V gene: TRBV20-1; CDR3 protein: CSARAPQLATYEQYF
CDR3 length: 15; J gene: TRBJ2-3; V gene: TRBV9; CDR3 protein: CASSVVGALTDTQYF
CDR3 length: 13; J gene: TRBJ2-1; V gene: TRBV3-1; CDR3 protein: CASSHTAGDEQFF
CDR3 length: 18; J gene: TRBJ2-4; V gene: TRBV20-1; CDR3 protein: CSAPRGGAVQRAKNIQYF
CDR3 length: 15; J gene: TRBJ2-5; V gene: TRBV7-2; CDR3 protein: CASSLRQGQGETQYF
CDR3 length: 15; J gene: TRBJ1-1; V gene: TRBV3-1; CDR3 protein: CASSHRGQMNTEAFF
CDR3 length: 11; J gene: TRBJ1-4; V gene: TRBV7-9; CDR3 protein: CASSGEEKLFF
CDR3 length: 16; J gene: TRBJ2-3; V gene: TRBV5-1; CDR3 protein: CASRGLAGDDTDTQYF
CDR3 length: 17; J gene: TRBJ1-4; V gene: TRBV28; CDR3 protein: CASSLISARAVKEKLFF
CDR3 length: 14; J gene: TRBJ1-5; V gene: TRBV4-3; CDR3 protein: CASSQGQGNQPQHF
CDR3 length: 16; J gene: TRBJ2-4; V gene: TRBV15; CDR3 protein: CATSRDYGVTGNIQYF
CDR3 length: 15; J gene: TRBJ2-1; V gene: TRBV12-3/TRBV12-4; CDR3 protein: CASMPRDRGNNEQFF
CDR3 length: 12; J gene: TRBJ2-4; V gene: TRBV6-1; CDR3 protein: CASSGMRDIQYF
CDR3 length: 18; J gene: TRBJ2-4; V gene: TRBV27; CDR3 protein: CASSRSRRGALDKNIQYF
CDR3 length: 14; J gene: TRBJ1-1; V gene: TRBV11-2; CDR3 protein: CASSLGQVSTEAFF
CDR3 length: 13; J gene: TRBJ1-1; V gene: TRBV30; CDR3 protein: CAWRHPQDTEAFF
CDR3 length: 13; J gene: TRBJ2-1; V gene: TRBV6-2/TRBV6-3; CDR3 protein: CASSYPGSDEQFF
CDR3 length: 15; J gene: TRBJ1-5; V gene: TRBV28; CDR3 protein: CASSWLGQGRQPQHF